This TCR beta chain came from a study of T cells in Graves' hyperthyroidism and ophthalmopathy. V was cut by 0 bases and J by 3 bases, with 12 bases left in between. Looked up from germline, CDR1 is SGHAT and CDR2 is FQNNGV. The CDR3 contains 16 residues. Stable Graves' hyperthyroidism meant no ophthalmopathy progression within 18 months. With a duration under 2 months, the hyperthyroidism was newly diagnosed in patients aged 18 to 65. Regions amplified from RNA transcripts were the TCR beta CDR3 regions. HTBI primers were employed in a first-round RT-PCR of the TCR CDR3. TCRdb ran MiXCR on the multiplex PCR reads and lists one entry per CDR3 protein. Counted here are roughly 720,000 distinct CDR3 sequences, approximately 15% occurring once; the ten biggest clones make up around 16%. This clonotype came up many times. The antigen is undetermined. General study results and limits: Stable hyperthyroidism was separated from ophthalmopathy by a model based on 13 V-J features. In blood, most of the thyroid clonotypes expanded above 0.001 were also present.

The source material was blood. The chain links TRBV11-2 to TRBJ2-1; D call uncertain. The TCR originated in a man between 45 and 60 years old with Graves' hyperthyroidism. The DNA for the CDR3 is TGTGCCAGCAGCTTAGATCCGAATTATTACTACAATGAGCAGTTCTTC. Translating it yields CASSLDPNYYYNEQFF.